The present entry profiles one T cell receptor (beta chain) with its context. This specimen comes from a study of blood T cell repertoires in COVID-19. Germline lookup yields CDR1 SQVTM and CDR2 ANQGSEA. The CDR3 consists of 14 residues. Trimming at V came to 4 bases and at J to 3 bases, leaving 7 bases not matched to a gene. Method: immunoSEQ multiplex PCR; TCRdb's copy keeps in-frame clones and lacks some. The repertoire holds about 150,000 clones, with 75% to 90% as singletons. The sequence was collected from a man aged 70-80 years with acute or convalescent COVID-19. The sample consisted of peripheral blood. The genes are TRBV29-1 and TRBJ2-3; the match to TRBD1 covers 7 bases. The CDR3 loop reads CSVVPTGRTDTQYF. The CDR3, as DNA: TGCAGCGTTGTCCCGACAGGGCGGACAGATACGCAGTATTTT.